This is a list of T cell receptor beta chains from one sample in a study of technical replicates of blood from a handful of donors. Sequencing was performed with immunoSEQ multiplex PCR; in TCRdb, only in-frame clones are kept and a portion is missing. The sample holds about 70,000 clones, about 94% seen once. The sequenced sample was T cells isolated from PBMCs. The receptors derive from a human donor in good health. Each CDR3 is given with its conserved first and last residue. D genes are given only for firm matches. Expanded clones get a size class; other rows say once, few or many, or leave the size out.

V gene,clone size,D gene,J gene,CDR3 DNA,CDR3 protein
TRBV11-2,once,TRBD2,TRBJ2-2,TGTGCCAGCAGCTTACTAGTACTAGCGGGAGGGCGGGAGCTGTTTTTT,CASSLLVLAGGRELFF
TRBV11-3,-,TRBD2,TRBJ2-1,TGTGCCAGCAGCTCACCCGGGAGGGTTTCCTACAATGAGCAGTTCTTC,CASSSPGRVSYNEQFF
TRBV19,-,-,TRBJ2-3,TGTGCCAGTAGTATCCTAGCGCGATCTAGCACAGATACGCAGTATTTT,CASSILARSSTDTQYF
TRBV6-5,-,TRBD1,TRBJ1-1,TGTGCCAGCAGTTGGATACAGGGGGCTGAAGCTTTCTTT,CASSWIQGAEAFF
TRBV4-2,-,-,TRBJ2-3,TGTGCCAGCAGCCAAATCCTGCGGAGCACAGATACGCAGTATTTT,CASSQILRSTDTQYF
TRBV10-3,-,-,TRBJ1-5,TGTGCCATCAAGGGGGACAATCAGCCCCAGCATTTT,CAIKGDNQPQHF
TRBV7-9,-,-,TRBJ2-7,TGTGCCAGCAGCGCAGATCCCTACGAGCAGTACTTC,CASSADPYEQYF
TRBV4-1,once,TRBD1,TRBJ1-2,TGCGCCAGCAGCCAGGCTGGACAGGCTTTTTATGGCTACACCTTC,CASSQAGQAFYGYTF
TRBV6-1,-,-,TRBJ2-1,TGTGCCAGCAGTTTACTAGCTTACAATGAGCAGTTCTTC,CASSLLAYNEQFF
TRBV9,-,-,TRBJ2-7,TGTGCCAGCAGCGTGCTAGGTGTAGCTACCGAGCAGTACTTC,CASSVLGVATEQYF
TRBV4-3,-,-,TRBJ2-7,TGCGCCAGCAGCCAAGTTACAGCCTCCTACGAGCAGTACTTC,CASSQVTASYEQYF
TRBV6-5,once,TRBD1,TRBJ2-5,TGTGCCAGCAGTTACTCCCCCCCAGGGGGCCAAGAGACCCAGTACTTC,CASSYSPPGGQETQYF
TRBV27,-,TRBD1,TRBJ2-7,TGTGCCAGCAGTTTAACCTGGGACAGAAGGTACCACGAGCAGTACTTC,CASSLTWDRRYHEQYF
TRBV5-8,-,TRBD2,TRBJ2-3,TGTGCCAGCAGTCAGACTTACGGGACTAGTAGCACAGATACGCAGTATTTT,CASSQTYGTSSTDTQYF
TRBV19,-,-,TRBJ1-2,TGTGCCAGTAGCCTACAGGGCTACTATGGCTACACCTTC,CASSLQGYYGYTF
TRBV28,-,-,TRBJ1-1,TGTGCCAGCAGTTTATGGTCCACAAACACTGAAGCTTTCTTT,CASSLWSTNTEAFF
TRBV29-1,-,TRBD1,TRBJ1-1,TGCAGCGCTCACAGGGGGCCCAGCGAAGCTTTCTTT,CSAHRGPSEAFF
TRBV19,-,TRBD1,TRBJ2-7,TGTGCCAGTAGCGGGACAGAATCCTACGAGCAGTACTTC,CASSGTESYEQYF
TRBV28,-,TRBD2,TRBJ2-7,TGTGCCAGCAGGGATAGACTAGCGGATTACGAGCAGTACTTC,CASRDRLADYEQYF
TRBV6-5,-,TRBD1,TRBJ2-3,TGTGCCAGCAGTTCGCCGGGACAGCCTACAGATACGCAGTATTTT,CASSSPGQPTDTQYF
TRBV28,-,TRBD1,TRBJ2-5,TGTGCCAGCAGTACCTGGACAGGGACCCTTGAAGAGACCCAGTACTTC,CASSTWTGTLEETQYF
TRBV15,-,-,TRBJ2-7,TGTGCCACCAGCAGAGTCTTAGGAGGTGAGCAGTACTTC,CATSRVLGGEQYF
TRBV29-1,once,TRBD1,TRBJ1-2,TGCAGCGTTGGGACAGGGACTAAGGATGGCTACACCTTC,CSVGTGTKDGYTF
TRBV19,-,-,TRBJ1-1,TGTGCCAGTAGTGTACAGGGAGGGACTGAAGCTTTCTTT,CASSVQGGTEAFF
TRBV6-5,-,TRBD2,TRBJ2-1,TGTGCCAGCAGTTACGCTAGCGGGAGGTTCGATGAGCAGTTCTTC,CASSYASGRFDEQFF
TRBV7-2,-,-,TRBJ2-7,TGTGCCAGCAGCAAGCCGGGGAGTCCCTACGAGCAGTACTTC,CASSKPGSPYEQYF
TRBV4-3,-,TRBD1,TRBJ2-3,TGCGCCAGCAGCCACCTACCGGGACAGGGGCTCGATACGCAGTATTTT,CASSHLPGQGLDTQYF
TRBV13,once,-,TRBJ1-2,TGTGCCAGCACCGCGGACGGACTAAACTATGGCTACACCTTC,CASTADGLNYGYTF
TRBV15,-,-,TRBJ1-4,TGTGCCACCAGCAGGGTCGAGGCTTCCGAAAAACTGTTTTTT,CATSRVEASEKLFF
TRBV28,-,TRBD1,TRBJ2-5,TGTGCCAGCAGTTTTGACAGGGCCACTGTAGAGACCCAGTACTTC,CASSFDRATVETQYF
TRBV5-4,once,TRBD2,TRBJ2-3,TGTGCCAGCAGCTTGGCCGGGGGGATACAAGATACGCAGTATTTT,CASSLAGGIQDTQYF
TRBV7-8,-,-,TRBJ2-5,TGTGCCAGCAGCTTAGTCAGGGGTGAGACCCAGTACTTC,CASSLVRGETQYF
TRBV7-9,-,-,TRBJ1-1,TGTGCCAGCAGCTTGGGTGACAGCCGATGGGAAGCTTTCTTT,CASSLGDSRWEAFF
TRBV27,once,-,TRBJ1-1,TGTGCCAGCAGCCACGACAGGAACACTGAAGCTTTCTTT,CASSHDRNTEAFF
TRBV4-2,-,-,TRBJ2-5,TGTGCCAGCAGCCCTCTCCCAATACAGGGATCAGAGACCCAGTACTTC,CASSPLPIQGSETQYF
TRBV29-1,-,-,TRBJ1-1,TGCAGCGTGCACACCCCAGGTCGGAACACTGAAGCTTTCTTT,CSVHTPGRNTEAFF
TRBV7-2,-,-,TRBJ1-2,TGTGCCAGCAGCCTAAACAGAAATGGCTACACCTTC,CASSLNRNGYTF
TRBV11-3,-,TRBD2,TRBJ2-3,TGTGCCAGCAGCTTAGATCAGCGGGAGATGGCAGATACGCAGTATTTT,CASSLDQREMADTQYF
TRBV2,-,-,TRBJ2-7,TGTGCCAGCAGTGAAAGAAAAGGTGGCGGCGAGCAGTACTTC,CASSERKGGGEQYF
TRBV5-4,-,-,TRBJ2-7,TGTGCCAGCAGCTTGGATGGAGTAGCTTACTCTGAGAGCTCCTACGAGCAGTACTTC,CASSLDGVAYSESSYEQYF
TRBV11-2,-,-,TRBJ2-1,TGTGCCAGCAGCTTAGATCCCACGGGCAATGAGCAGTTCTTC,CASSLDPTGNEQFF
TRBV11-3,-,-,TRBJ1-3,TGTGCCAGCAGCGGAGCAGACAGGATATCTGGAAACACCATATATTTT,CASSGADRISGNTIYF
TRBV10-3,-,TRBD1,TRBJ2-7,TGTGCCATCAGCGCTGACAGGGACGCACTTTCCTACGAGCAGTACTTC,CAISADRDALSYEQYF
TRBV9,-,-,TRBJ2-3,TGTGCCAGCAGCGTAGCGGGAGAGGGAACAGATACGCAGTATTTT,CASSVAGEGTDTQYF
TRBV7-2,once,-,TRBJ1-2,TGTGCCAGCAGCCTACACAGTAACTATGGCTACACCTTC,CASSLHSNYGYTF
TRBV5-4,-,-,TRBJ2-3,TGTGCCAGCAGCTTTATAGGAGGGGCAGATACGCAGTATTTT,CASSFIGGADTQYF
TRBV25-1,-,TRBD2,TRBJ2-3,TGTGCCAGCAGTGGTGGGACTAGCTCACTCCTCACAGATACGCAGTATTTT,CASSGGTSSLLTDTQYF
TRBV7-6,once,-,TRBJ2-6,TGTGCCAGCAGCTTATTAGCTGGGGCCAACGTCCTGACTTTC,CASSLLAGANVLTF
TRBV7-3,-,TRBD1,TRBJ2-2,TGTGCCAGCAGCCGGGGACAGGGTGCCACCGGGGAGCTGTTTTTT,CASSRGQGATGELFF
TRBV5-8,-,TRBD1,TRBJ2-7,TGTGCCAGCAGCTACCCGGGACAGAGTTACGAGCAGTACTTC,CASSYPGQSYEQYF
TRBV15,-,-,TRBJ2-5,TGTGCCACCAGCCCCGACCCCTCAGGGGAGACCCAGTACTTC,CATSPDPSGETQYF
TRBV28,-,-,TRBJ1-2,TGTGCCAGCAGTTTTGAGAGCTATGGCTACACCTTC,CASSFESYGYTF
TRBV4-2,-,-,TRBJ2-7,TGTGCCAGCAGCCAAGAATTAATAGCGCACGAGCAGTACTTC,CASSQELIAHEQYF